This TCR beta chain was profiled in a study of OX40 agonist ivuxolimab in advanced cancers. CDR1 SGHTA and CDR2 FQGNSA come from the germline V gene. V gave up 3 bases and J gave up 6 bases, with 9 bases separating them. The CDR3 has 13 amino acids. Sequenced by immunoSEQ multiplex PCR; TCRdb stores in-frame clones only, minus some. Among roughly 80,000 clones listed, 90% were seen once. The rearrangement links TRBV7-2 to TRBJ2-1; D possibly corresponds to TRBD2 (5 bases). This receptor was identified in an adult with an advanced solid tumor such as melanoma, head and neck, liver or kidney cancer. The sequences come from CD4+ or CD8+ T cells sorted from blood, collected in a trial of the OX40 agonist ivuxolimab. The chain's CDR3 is CASSLGSGNEQFF. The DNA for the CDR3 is TGTGCCAGCAGCTTGGGGAGTGGCAATGAGCAGTTCTTC.